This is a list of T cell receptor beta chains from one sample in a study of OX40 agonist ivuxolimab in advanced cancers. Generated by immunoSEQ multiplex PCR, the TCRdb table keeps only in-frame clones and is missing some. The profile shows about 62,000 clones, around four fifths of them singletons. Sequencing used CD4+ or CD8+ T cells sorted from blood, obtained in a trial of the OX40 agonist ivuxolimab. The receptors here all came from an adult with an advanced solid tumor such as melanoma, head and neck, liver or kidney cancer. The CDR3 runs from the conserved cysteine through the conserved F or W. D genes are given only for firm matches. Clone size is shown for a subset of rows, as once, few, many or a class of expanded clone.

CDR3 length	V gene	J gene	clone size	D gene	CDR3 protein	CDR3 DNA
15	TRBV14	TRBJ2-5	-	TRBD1	CASSQLDRDQETQYF	TGTGCCAGCAGCCAACTCGACAGGGATCAAGAGACCCAGTACTTC
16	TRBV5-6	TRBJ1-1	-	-	CASSSPGEGRYTEAFF	TGTGCCAGCAGTTCACCTGGGGAGGGGAGGTACACTGAAGCTTTCTTT
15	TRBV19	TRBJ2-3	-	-	CASTSTGGVADTQYF	TGTGCCAGTACCTCAACCGGGGGTGTAGCAGATACGCAGTATTTT
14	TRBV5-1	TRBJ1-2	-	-	CASSLDGTQAGYTF	TGCGCCAGCAGCTTGGACGGGACACAGGCTGGCTACACCTTC
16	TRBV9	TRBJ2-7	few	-	CASSVEGSGSSYEQYF	TGTGCCAGCAGCGTAGAGGGTAGCGGAAGCTCCTACGAGCAGTACTTC
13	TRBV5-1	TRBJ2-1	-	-	CASGSFSYNEQFF	TGCGCCAGCGGTAGTTTCTCCTACAATGAGCAGTTCTTC
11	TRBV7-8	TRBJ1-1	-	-	CASSLVQEAFF	TGTGCCAGCAGCTTAGTACAGGAAGCTTTCTTT
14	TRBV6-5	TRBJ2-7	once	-	CASSKTASSYEQYF	TGTGCCAGCAGTAAAACAGCCAGCTCCTACGAGCAGTACTTC
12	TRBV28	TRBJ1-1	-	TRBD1	CASSLVGGGVFF	TGTGCCAGCAGTTTAGTAGGGGGCGGTGTTTTCTTT
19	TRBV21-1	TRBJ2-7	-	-	CASSKERSEPTSGSDEQYF	TGTGCCAGCAGCAAAGAAAGATCAGAACCGACTAGCGGGAGTGACGAGCAGTACTTC
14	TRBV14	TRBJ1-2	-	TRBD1	CASSPPGTGLISTF	TGTGCCAGCAGTCCCCCCGGGACAGGGTTGATCTCCACCTTC
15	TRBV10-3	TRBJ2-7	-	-	CAIAKYQGPSYEQYF	TGTGCCATAGCCAAATACCAGGGGCCCTCCTACGAGCAGTACTTC
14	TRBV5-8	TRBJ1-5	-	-	CASSLVYGERPQHF	TGTGCCAGCAGCTTGGTATACGGAGAGAGGCCCCAGCATTTT
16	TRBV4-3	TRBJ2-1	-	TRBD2	CASSRFGGRAWNEQFF	TGCGCCAGCAGCCGTTTCGGAGGGAGGGCCTGGAATGAGCAGTTCTTC
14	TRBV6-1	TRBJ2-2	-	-	CASSQDPQSEELFF	TGTGCCAGCAGTCAAGATCCTCAAAGCGAGGAGCTGTTTTTT
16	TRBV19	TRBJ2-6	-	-	CASSFTGSSGANVLTF	TGTGCCAGTAGTTTCACAGGAAGCTCTGGGGCCAACGTCCTGACTTTC
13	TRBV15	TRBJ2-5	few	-	CATRTTFQETQYF	TGTGCCACCAGGACGACTTTCCAAGAGACCCAGTACTTC
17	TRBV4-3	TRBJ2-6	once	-	CASSQFLSGAGANVLTF	TGCGCCAGCAGCCAATTTCTGTCCGGGGCTGGGGCCAACGTCCTGACTTTC
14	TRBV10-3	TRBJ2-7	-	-	CAISDPGVAYEQYF	TGTGCCATCAGTGATCCGGGGGTGGCCTACGAGCAGTACTTC
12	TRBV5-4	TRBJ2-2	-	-	CASSLEVGELFF	TGTGCCAGCAGCTTGGAGGTCGGGGAGCTGTTTTTT
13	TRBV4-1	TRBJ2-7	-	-	CASSQIREGEQYF	TGCGCCAGCAGCCAGATTAGGGAAGGCGAGCAGTACTTC
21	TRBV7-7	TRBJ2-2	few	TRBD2	CASSLGRTSGRAVGDTGELFF	TGTGCTAGCAGCTTAGGGAGGACTAGCGGGAGGGCCGTAGGGGACACCGGGGAGCTGTTTTTT
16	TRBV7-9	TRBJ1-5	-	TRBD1	CASSPSRTGDNQPQHF	TGTGCCAGCAGCCCGTCCCGAACAGGGGACAATCAGCCCCAGCATTTT
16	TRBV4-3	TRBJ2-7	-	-	CASSQGLSGLSYEQYF	TGCGCCAGCAGCCAGGGGCTGAGCGGCCTCTCCTACGAGCAGTACTTC
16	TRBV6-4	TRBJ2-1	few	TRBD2	CASSDIGLAPYNEQFF	TGTGCCAGCAGTGACATTGGACTAGCGCCCTACAATGAGCAGTTCTTC
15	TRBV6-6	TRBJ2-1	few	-	CASSQTTSYANEQFF	TGTGCCAGCAGCCAGACTACTTCCTATGCCAATGAGCAGTTCTTC
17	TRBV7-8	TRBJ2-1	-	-	CASSLARGVSSYNEQFF	TGTGCCAGCAGCTTAGCGCGAGGGGTAAGCTCCTACAATGAGCAGTTCTTC
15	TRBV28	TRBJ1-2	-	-	CATRRQGKRVEGYTF	TGTGCCACCAGGCGGCAGGGGAAAAGAGTGGAGGGCTACACCTTC
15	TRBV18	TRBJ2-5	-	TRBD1	CASSPEIQGTETQYF	TGTGCCAGCTCACCCGAAATACAGGGGACAGAGACCCAGTACTTC
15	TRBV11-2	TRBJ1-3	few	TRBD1	CASSFTGGTGNTIYF	TGTGCCAGCAGCTTCACAGGGGGAACTGGAAACACCATATATTTT
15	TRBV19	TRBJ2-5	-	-	CASSAALLRGETQYF	TGTGCCAGTAGCGCGGCCCTCCTCCGGGGGGAGACCCAGTACTTC
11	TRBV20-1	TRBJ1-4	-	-	CSASDRGKLFF	TGCAGTGCTAGCGATCGGGGAAAACTGTTTTTT
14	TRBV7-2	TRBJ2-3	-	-	CASSFSMSTDTQYF	TGTGCCAGCAGCTTTTCTATGAGCACAGATACGCAGTATTTT
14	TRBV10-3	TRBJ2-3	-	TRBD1	CAISSGQGISSQYF	TGTGCCATCTCCTCAGGACAGGGGATCAGTTCGCAGTATTTT
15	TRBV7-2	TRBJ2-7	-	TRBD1	CASSLTGTDSYEQYF	TGTGCCAGCAGCTTAACCGGGACAGATTCTTACGAGCAGTACTTC
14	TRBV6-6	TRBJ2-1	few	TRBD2	CASTGTISYNEQFF	TGTGCCAGCACTGGGACTATTTCCTACAATGAGCAGTTCTTC
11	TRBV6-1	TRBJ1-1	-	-	CASLMNTEAFF	TGTGCCAGCTTGATGAACACTGAAGCTTTCTTT